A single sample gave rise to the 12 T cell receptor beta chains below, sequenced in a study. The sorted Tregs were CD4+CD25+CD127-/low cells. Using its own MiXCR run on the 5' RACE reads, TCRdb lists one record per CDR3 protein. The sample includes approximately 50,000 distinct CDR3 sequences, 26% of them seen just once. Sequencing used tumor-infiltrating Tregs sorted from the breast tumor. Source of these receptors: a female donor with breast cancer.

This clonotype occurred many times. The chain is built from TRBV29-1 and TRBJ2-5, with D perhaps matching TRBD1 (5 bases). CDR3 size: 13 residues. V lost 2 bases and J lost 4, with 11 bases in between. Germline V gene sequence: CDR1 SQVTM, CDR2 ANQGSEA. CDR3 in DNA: TGCAGCGTTGAAAGGGGTCTACTAGAGACCCAGTACTTC. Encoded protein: CSVERGLLETQYF.

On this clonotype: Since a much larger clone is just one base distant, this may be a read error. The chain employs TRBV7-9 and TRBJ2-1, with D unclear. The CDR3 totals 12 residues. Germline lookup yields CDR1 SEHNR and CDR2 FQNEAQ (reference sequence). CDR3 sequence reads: CASSLIPTEQLF. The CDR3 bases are TGTGCCAGCAGCTTAATCCCCACTGAGCAGCTCTTC.

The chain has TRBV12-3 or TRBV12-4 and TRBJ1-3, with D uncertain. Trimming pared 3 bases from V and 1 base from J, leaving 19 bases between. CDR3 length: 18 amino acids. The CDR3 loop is CASSFIDWPAISGNTIYF. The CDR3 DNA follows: TGTGCCAGCAGTTTCATTGACTGGCCAGCAATTTCTGGAAACACCATATATTTT.

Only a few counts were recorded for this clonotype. The CDR3 DNA reads as TGTGCCAGCAGCTTAAGTGACTATGGCTACACCTTC. This gives the protein CASSLSDYGYTF. V and J are TRBV7-9 and TRBJ1-2; D call uncertain. The germline V and J ends were trimmed by 2 bases and 3 bases, with 4 bases remaining between them. The germline V gene has CDR1 SEHNR and CDR2 FQNEAQ (reference sequence). The CDR3 loop spans 12 amino acids.

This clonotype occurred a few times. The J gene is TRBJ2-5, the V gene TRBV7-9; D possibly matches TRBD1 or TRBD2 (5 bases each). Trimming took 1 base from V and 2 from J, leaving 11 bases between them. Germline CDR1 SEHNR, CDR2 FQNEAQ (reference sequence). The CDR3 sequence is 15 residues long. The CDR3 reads CASSLVGATQETQYF. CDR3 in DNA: TGTGCCAGCAGCTTAGTCGGGGCGACGCAAGAGACCCAGTACTTC.

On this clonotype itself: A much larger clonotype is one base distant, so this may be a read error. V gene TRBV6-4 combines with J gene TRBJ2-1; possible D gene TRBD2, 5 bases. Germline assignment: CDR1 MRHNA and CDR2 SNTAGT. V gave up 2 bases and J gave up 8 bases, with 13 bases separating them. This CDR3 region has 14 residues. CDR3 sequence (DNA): TGTGCCAGCAGTGACGTTGAGGGCGTTGATGAGCAGTTCTTC. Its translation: CASSDVEGVDEQFF.

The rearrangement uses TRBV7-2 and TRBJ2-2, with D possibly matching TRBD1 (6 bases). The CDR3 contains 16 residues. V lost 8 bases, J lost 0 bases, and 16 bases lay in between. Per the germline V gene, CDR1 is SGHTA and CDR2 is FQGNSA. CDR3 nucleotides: TGTGCCAGCGGCCAGGGACAAATCGCGAACACCGGGGAGCTGTTTTTT. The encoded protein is CASGQGQIANTGELFF.

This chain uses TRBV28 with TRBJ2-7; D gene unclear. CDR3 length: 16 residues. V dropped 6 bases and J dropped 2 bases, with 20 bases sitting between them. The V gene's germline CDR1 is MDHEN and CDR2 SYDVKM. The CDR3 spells CASSYIGPPTPYEQYF. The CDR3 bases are TGTGCCAGCAGCTACATAGGACCCCCGACACCCTACGAGCAGTACTTC.

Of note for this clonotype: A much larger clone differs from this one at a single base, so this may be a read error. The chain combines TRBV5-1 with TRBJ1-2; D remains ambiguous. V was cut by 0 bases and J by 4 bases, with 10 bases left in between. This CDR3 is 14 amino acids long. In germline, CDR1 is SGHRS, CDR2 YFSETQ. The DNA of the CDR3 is TGCGCCAGCAGCTTGGAGGCTCCGGGCTATGGCTACACCTTC. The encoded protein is CASSLEAPGYGYTF. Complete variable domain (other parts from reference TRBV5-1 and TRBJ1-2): KAGVTQTPRYLIKTRGQQVTLSCSPISGHRSVSWYQQTPGQGLQFLFEYFSETQRNKGNFPGRFSGRQFSNSRSEMNVSTLELGDSALYLCASSLEAPGYGYTFGSGTRLTVV.

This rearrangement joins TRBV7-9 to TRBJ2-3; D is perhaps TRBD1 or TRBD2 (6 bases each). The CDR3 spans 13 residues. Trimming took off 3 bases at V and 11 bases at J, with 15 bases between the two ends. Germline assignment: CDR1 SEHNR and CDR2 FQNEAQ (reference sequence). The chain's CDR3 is CASSFKGGLGQYF. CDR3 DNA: TGTGCCAGCAGCTTTAAAGGGGGACTTGGGCAGTATTTT.

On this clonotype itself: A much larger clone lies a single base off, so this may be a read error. CDR3: CVSSLEVSLTRGETQYF. The DNA of the CDR3 is TGTGTCAGCAGCTTAGAGGTCTCTCTGACGAGGGGAGAGACCCAGTACTTC. The V call is TRBV7-8, the J call TRBJ2-5, with D perhaps assigned TRBD1 or TRBD2 (5 bases each). This CDR3 comprises 17 residues. Germline V gives CDR1 SGHVS, CDR2 FQNEAQ.

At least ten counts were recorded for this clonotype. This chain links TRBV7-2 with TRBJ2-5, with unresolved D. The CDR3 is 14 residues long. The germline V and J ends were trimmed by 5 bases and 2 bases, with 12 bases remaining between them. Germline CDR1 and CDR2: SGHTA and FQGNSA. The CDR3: CASSPSRRQETQYF. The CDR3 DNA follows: TGTGCCAGCAGCCCATCTAGGCGGCAAGAGACCCAGTACTTC.